The present T cell receptor beta chain was sequenced within a study of blood T cell repertoires in COVID-19 (dated by TCRdb to 2020 to 2022). Background for the entire study: Collaborator samples came from the United States, Italy and Spain and covered acute and convalescent phases of COVID-19. Where HLA class I and class II types were available, the types were taken from metadata supplied by the sample provider, not from assay-based typing. A de-identified subject ID, COVID-19 status, age in years and sex were almost always included in the sample metadata. Samples were obtained from the ongoing ImmuneRACE study (first 160 participants) and from over 1,000 subjects provided by 6 global collaborators. The prospective study material was composed of cDNA or gDNA derived from T cells, B-cell-depleted T cells, or PBMCs. The dataset comprised deeply sampled blood TCRbeta repertoires from subjects exposed to, actively infected with, or recovered from COVID-19. A freely available public database, intended as a resource for researchers studying the immune response to SARS-CoV-2, is where the repertoires were released.

Each collaborating institution followed its own protocols to collect whole blood in K2EDTA tubes. For TCRbeta analysis, collaborators shipped samples in one of three forms: frozen whole blood, isolated PBMCs, or DNA extracted from either of those sample types. The CDR3 runs 13 residues from the cysteine to the phenylalanine. Just CDR3 DNA is preserved here, 39 bases in frame from base 1. The germline V gene (reference sequence) sets CDR1 to DFQATT and CDR2 to SNEGSKA. TCRbeta CDR3 regions were amplified from genomic DNA by means of the immunoSEQ Assay, a bias-controlled multiplex PCR. The original pipeline was this. The number of nucleated cells in each sample was estimated by amplification of reference gene primers within the assay. Sequence reads were collapsed and filtered to measure the absolute abundance of every unique TCRbeta CDR3 rearrangement. Productive Simpson clonality was computed per sample as the square root of Simpson's diversity index over productive rearrangements. TCRdb holds this immuneACCESS table with in-frame rearrangements only. Some clones are missing; in checked studies, unresolved V genes explain under half, and the rest has no known cause. V and J calls plus clone size are reproduced from that table; the DNA served to infer D and trimming. The sample contains approximately 130,000 clones, 75% to 85% of them found a single time. In total, the top ten clones hold around 18% of the sample.

Paper-wide results and their limitations: The amount of clinical and demographic metadata varied by source and participant and was provided uncurated.

As concerns this clone: Its antigen is unknown. Mismatch with germline at one junction end may stem from a read error.

The chain links TRBV20-1 with TRBJ1-5; the D gene is perhaps TRBD1, from 6 matching bases. The sequenced sample consisted of peripheral blood. The receptor's source is a man at least 80 years old with acute or convalescent COVID-19. Here is the DNA: TGCAGTGCTAGTTGGGACACCAATGAGCCCCAGCATTTT. This codes for CSASWDTNEPQHF.